This T cell receptor (beta chain) was obtained from a study of PD-1 blockade in mismatch repair-deficient tumors. Points from the study as a whole: After pembrolizumab, tumor-resident clones rose rapidly, then generally contracted before radiologic responses.

The CDR3 runs 15 residues. The V end lost 1 base, the J end lost 3 bases, and 13 bases lay between the germline ends. Germline CDR1 and CDR2: LNHDA and SQIVND (reference sequence). PCR or immunohistochemistry showed mismatch repair deficiency in every enrolled patient. The TCR-sequenced patients were a few responders to pembrolizumab. Data came from immunoSEQ multiplex PCR; TCRdb stores just in-frame clones and leaves some out. This table holds around 120,000 clones, roughly 86% found once. Of note for this clone: Antigen specificity is unknown.

This chain connects TRBV19 to TRBJ2-7; no firm D call. The clonotype comes from an adult with mismatch repair-deficient cancer. Sequencing used peripheral blood, obtained roughly 70 weeks after starting pembrolizumab. The CDR3 is CASSIAGGFGYEQYF. The DNA for the CDR3 is TGTGCCAGTAGTATAGCAGGCGGTTTTGGCTACGAGCAGTACTTC.